This entry features one T cell receptor beta chain sequence. The antigen remains unidentified. The data were obtained in a study of shared clonotypes between healthy human individuals. The CDR3 is 16 residues long. Trimming removed 3 bases from V and 4 bases from J, with 18 bases in between. Looked up from germline, CDR1 is SGHVS and CDR2 is FQNEAQ. Genomic DNA belonging to each subset was distributed in equal measure over several immunoSEQ plates. This table comes from immunoSEQ multiplex PCR, and its TCRdb copy is limited to in-frame clones, with some not included. The data show about 1.5 million clones, about 98% seen once. Study-wide results and caveats: Among a few donors, 4.5% to 5.5% of naive CD4 clonotypes were found in common.

J is TRBJ1-2 and V is TRBV7-8, with a possible D match to TRBD1 (5 bases). This TCR was recovered from a man aged 30 to 39 in good health. Sample: naive CD4+ T cells sorted from blood. Subset indicated: CD45RA+ positively selected. The CDR3 sequence is CASSFVGGLGTYGYTF. CDR3 bases: TGTGCCAGCAGCTTTGTTGGAGGGTTAGGGACCTATGGCTACACCTTC. The whole variable domain, filled in from reference TRBV7-8 and TRBJ1-2, reads GAGVSQSPRYKVAKRGQDVALRCDPISGHVSLFWYQQALGQGPEFLTYFQNEAQLDKSGLPSDRFFAERPEGSVSTLKIQRTQQEDSAVYLCASSFVGGLGTYGYTFGSGTRLTVV.